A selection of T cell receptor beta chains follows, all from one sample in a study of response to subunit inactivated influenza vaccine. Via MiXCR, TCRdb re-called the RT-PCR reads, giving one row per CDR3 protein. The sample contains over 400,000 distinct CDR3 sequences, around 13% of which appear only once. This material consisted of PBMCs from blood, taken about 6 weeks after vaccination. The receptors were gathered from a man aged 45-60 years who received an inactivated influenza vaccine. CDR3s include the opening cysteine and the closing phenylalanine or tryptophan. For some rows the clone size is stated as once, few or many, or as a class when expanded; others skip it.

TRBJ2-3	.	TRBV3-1	CASSQAGGPDTQYF
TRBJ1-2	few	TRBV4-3	CASSQEGQGLGYTF
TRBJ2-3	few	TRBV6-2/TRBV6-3	CASSSGQGSDTQYF
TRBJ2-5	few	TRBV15	CATSREKGVRETQYF
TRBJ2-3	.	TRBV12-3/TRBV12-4	CASSQFTDTQYF
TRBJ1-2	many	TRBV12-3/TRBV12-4	CASSPTRTGYGYTF
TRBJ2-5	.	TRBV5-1	CASSFNGGRETQYF
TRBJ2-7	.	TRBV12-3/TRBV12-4	CASSSTAKLYEQYF
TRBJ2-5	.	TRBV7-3	CASSPKTYREGREETQYF
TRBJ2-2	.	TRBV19	CASSRLLAGGTGELFF
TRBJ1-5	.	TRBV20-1	CSAKTGGSNQPQHF
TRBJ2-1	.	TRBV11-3	CASSPSQSSGHNEQFF
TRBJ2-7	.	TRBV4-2	CASSQDWMQGQEQYF
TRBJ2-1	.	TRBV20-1	CSARATSVEQFF
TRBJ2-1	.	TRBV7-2	CASSLVASGGMNEQFF
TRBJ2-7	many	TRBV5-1	CASRTQGGDSYEQYF
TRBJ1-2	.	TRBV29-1	CSVDFRGYTF
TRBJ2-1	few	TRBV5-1	CASSFGTNNEQFF
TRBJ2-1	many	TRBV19	CASSPTGLISYNEQFF
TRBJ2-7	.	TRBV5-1	CASSLGGQGSHEQYF
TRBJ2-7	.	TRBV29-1	CSVSLKRGTYEQYF
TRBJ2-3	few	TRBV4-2	CASSLDFAGGADTQYF
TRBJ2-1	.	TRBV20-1	CSATSGGLRNEQFF
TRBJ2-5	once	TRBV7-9	CASSLGSGGARQETQYF
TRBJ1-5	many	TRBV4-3	CASSQEFGNQPQHF
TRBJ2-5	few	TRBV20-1	CSARGPLPQETQYF
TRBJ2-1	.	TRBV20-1	CSARDRGLADEQFF
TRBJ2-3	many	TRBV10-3	CAIRPSGGTDTQYF
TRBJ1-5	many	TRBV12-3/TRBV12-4	CASSLGRGSNQPQHF
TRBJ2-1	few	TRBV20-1	CSAQRGSSYNEQFF